This T cell receptor beta chain comes out of a study of shared clonotypes between healthy human individuals. This CDR3 is 12 amino acids long. Germline assignment: CDR1 GTSNPN and CDR2 SVGIG (reference sequence). Once extracted for a subset, genomic DNA was divided evenly among several immunoSEQ plates. Data came from immunoSEQ multiplex PCR; TCRdb stores just in-frame clones and leaves some out. Of about half a million clones listed, 81% were seen once; the top ten hold approximately 12%. About this clone: Its antigen is still unknown.

General study results and limits: The researchers took only blood, and tissue repertoires probably look different.

Recent acute infections and vaccinations were absent in the healthy HIV-negative adult donors. Genomic DNA from unsorted samples was obtained from 70 million to 90 million PBMCs (per sample). The sample was PBMCs. This TCR derives from a woman aged 40-49 years in good health. Some clones in this sample may be carry-over from other donors' samples. The V gene is TRBV30, the J gene TRBJ2-5, with unresolved D. The DNA end is more similar to TRBJ2-7, so the J call may be wrong. The CDR3 coding sequence is TGTGCCTGGAGTATCGGACGGGTCGAGCAGTACTTC. Its translation is CAWSIGRVEQYF.